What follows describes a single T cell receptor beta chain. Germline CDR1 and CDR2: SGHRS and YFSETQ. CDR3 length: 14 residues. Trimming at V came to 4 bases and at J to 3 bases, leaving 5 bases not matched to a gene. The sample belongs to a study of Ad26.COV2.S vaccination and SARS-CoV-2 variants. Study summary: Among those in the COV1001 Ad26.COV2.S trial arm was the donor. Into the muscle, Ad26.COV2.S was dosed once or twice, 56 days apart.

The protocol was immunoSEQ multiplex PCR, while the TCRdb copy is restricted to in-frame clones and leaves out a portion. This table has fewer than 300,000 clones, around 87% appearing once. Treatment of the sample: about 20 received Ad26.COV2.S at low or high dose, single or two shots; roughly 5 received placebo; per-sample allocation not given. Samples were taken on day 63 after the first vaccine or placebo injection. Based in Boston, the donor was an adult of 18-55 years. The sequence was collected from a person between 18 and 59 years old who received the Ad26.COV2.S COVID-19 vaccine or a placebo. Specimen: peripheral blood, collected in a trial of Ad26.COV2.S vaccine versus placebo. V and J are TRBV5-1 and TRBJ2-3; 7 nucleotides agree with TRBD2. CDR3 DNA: TGCGCCAGCAGCGACGGACTAGAGACAGATACGCAGTATTTT. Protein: CASSDGLETDTQYF.